What follows describes a single TCR beta chain. What it recognizes is unknown. The data originate from a study of CD8 T cells in ankylosing spondylitis. Construction of TCR beta libraries was performed using quantitative 5'-RACE with molecular barcodes. From the 5' RACE reads, TCRdb called clonotypes with MiXCR, one entry per CDR3 protein. The repertoire includes around 890,000 distinct CDR3 sequences, approximately 12% of them detected once, and 0.51% sits in the top ten. Trimming removed 2 bases from V and 4 bases from J; junction bases left unmatched: 4. Germline V lookup: CDR1 SGHRS, CDR2 YFSETQ. CDR3 length: 15 amino acids. General observations from the study: Disease-linked clones bore a CD8+ phenotype, appearing relatively rarely in peripheral blood. Characteristic of ankylosing spondylitis blood, it appeared, was a TCR beta motif comprising about 8 highly homologous variants. Some motif variants were previously reported in reactive arthritis synovial fluid and blood.

The J gene is TRBJ2-2, the V gene TRBV5-1; TRBD1 aligns across 8 bases. This TCR was sampled from a male donor with ankylosing spondylitis. Sequenced: blood, either unsorted or a sorted T cell fraction (not recorded which). CDR3 loop: CASSFGDRGTGELFF. The CDR3, as DNA: TGCGCCAGCAGCTTCGGAGACAGGGGCACCGGGGAGCTGTTTTTT.